This T cell receptor beta chain was sequenced for a study of OX40 agonist ivuxolimab in advanced cancers. Study conclusions and caveats: Certain nonresponding patients likewise had low normalized T-cell clonal expansion.

Libraries were prepared by immunoSEQ multiplex PCR; TCRdb keeps only in-frame clonotypes and omits some of them. The table has fewer than 55,000 clones, roughly nine tenths seen once. Peripheral blood came from all dose cohorts at three timepoints. This clone was observed a single time. Its antigen is still unknown. The length of the CDR3 is 16 residues. The V and J ends lost 4 bases and 3 bases respectively, with 16 bases between them. CDR1 and CDR2 (germline): MNHNY, SVGAGI (reference sequence). The chain employs TRBV6-6 and TRBJ1-5; TRBD1 is a possible D gene (5 bases). The sample was CD4+ or CD8+ T cells sorted from blood, taken in a trial of the OX40 agonist ivuxolimab. This receptor was obtained from an adult with an advanced solid tumor such as melanoma, head and neck, liver or kidney cancer. The CDR3 region has the DNA TGTGCCAGCAGTTCCGAAGACAGACCTCTCAATCAGCCCCAGCATTTT. Its protein is CASSSEDRPLNQPQHF.